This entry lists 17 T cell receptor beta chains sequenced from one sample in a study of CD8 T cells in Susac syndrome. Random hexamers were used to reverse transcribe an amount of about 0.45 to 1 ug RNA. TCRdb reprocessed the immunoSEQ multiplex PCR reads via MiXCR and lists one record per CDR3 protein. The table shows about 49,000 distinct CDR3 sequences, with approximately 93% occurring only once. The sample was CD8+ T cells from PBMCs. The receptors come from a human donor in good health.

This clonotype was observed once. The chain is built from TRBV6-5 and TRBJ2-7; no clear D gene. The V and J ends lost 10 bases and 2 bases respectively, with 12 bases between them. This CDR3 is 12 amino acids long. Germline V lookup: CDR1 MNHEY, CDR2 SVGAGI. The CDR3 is CATGVGAYEQYF. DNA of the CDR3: TGTGCCACAGGAGTGGGCGCCTACGAGCAGTACTTC.

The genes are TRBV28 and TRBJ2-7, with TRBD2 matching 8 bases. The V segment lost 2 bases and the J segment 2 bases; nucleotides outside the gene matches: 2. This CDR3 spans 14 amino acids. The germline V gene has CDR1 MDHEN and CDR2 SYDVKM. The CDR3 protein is CASSLLAGAYEQYF. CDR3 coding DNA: TGTGCCAGCAGTTTACTAGCGGGCGCCTACGAGCAGTACTTC. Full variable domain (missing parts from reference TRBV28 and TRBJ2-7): DVKVTQSSRYLVKRTGEKVFLECVQDMDHENMFWYRQDPGLGLRLIYFSYDVKMKEKGDIPEGYSVSREKKERFSLILESASTNQTSMYLCASSLLAGAYEQYFGPGTRLTVT.

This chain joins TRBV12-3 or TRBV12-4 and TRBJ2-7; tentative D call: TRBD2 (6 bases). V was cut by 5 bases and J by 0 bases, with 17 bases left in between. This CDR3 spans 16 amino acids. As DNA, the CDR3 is TGTGCCAGCAGTCCTCGACTAGTTTTCCTCTCCTACGAGCAGTACTTC. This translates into CASSPRLVFLSYEQYF.

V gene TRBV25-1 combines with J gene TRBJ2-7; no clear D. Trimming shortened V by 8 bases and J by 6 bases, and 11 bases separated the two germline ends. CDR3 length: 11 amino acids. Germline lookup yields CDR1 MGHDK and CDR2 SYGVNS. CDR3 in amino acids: CASGWGIEQYF. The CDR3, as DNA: TGTGCCAGCGGGTGGGGTATCGAGCAGTACTTC.

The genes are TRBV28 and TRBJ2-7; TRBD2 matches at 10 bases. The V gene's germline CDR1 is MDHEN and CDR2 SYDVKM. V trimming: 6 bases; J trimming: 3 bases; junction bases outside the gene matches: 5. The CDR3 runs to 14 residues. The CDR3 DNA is TGTGCCAGCAGCTCAAGGACTAGCGGCTACGAGCAGTACTTC. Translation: CASSSRTSGYEQYF.

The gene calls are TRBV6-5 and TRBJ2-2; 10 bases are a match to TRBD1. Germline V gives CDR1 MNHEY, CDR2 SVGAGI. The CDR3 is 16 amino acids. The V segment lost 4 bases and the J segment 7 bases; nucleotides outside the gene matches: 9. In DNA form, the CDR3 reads TGTGCCAGCAGTTTATCCATCGGGACAGGGGACGGGGAGCTGTTTTTT. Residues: CASSLSIGTGDGELFF.

The CDR3 DNA reads TGCGCCAGCAGCCATTTAGGGGTCCGGGACCCCTACGAGCAGTACTTC. It encodes CASSHLGVRDPYEQYF. V usage is TRBV4-1 and J usage is TRBJ2-7; TRBD1 or TRBD2 may be the D gene (5 bases each). The ends were cut back, 3 bases at V and 2 bases at J, with 17 bases in the middle. CDR3 length: 16 amino acids. Looked up from germline, CDR1 is MGHRA and CDR2 is YSYEKL.

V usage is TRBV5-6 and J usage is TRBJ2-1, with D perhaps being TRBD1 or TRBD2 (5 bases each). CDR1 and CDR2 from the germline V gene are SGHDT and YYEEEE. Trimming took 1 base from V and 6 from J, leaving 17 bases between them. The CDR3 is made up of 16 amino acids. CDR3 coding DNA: TGTGCCAGCAGCTTGTTGGTTGGGACGAGAGGCAATGAGCAGTTCTTC. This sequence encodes CASSLLVGTRGNEQFF.

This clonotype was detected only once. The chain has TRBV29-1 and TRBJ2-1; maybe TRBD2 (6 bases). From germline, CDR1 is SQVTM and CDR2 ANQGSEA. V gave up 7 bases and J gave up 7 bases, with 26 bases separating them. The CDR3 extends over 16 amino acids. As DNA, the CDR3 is TGCAGCGGTGGGGGGTTAGCGGAGGCCGACTATAATGAGCAGTTCTTC. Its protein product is CSGGGLAEADYNEQFF.

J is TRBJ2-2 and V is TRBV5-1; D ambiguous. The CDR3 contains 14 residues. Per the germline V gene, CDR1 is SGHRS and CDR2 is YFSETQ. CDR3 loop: CASRAAENTGELFF. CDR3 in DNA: TGCGCTTCCCGGGCGGCGGAGAACACCGGGGAGCTGTTTTTT.

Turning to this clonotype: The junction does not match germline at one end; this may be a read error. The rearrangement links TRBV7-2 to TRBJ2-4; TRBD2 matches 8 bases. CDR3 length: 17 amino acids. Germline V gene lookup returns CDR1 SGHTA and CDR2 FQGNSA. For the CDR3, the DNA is TGTGCCAGCAGCCCATCGACAGGAGGACTAGCCAAAATCATTCAGTACTTC. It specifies CASSPSTGGLAKIIQYF.

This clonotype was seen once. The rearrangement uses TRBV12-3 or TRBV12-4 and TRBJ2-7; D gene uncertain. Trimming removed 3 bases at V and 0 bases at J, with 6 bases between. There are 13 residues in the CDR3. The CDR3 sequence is CASSFIGSYEQYF. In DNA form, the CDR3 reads TGTGCCAGCAGTTTTATAGGCTCCTACGAGCAGTACTTC.

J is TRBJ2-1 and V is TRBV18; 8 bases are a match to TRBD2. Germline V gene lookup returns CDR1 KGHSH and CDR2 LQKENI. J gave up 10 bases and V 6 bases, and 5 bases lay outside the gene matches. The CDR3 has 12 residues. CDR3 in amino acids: CASSGRADEQFF. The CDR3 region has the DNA TGTGCCAGCTCCGGGAGGGCCGACGAGCAGTTCTTC.

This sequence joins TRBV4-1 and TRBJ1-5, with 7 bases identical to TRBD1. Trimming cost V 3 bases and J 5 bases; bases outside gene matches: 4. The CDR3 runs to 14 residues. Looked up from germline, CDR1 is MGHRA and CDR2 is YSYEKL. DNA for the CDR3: TGCGCCAGCAGCCAGGGCAGGGGGGATCAGCCCCAGCATTTT. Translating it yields CASSQGRGDQPQHF.

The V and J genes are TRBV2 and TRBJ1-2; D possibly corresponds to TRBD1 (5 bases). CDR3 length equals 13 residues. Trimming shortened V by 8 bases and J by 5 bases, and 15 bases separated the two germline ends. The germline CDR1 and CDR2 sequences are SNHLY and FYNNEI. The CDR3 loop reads CASWGPPLYGYTF. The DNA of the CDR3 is TGTGCCAGCTGGGGACCTCCGCTTTATGGCTACACCTTC. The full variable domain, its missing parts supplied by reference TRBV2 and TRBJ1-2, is EPEVTQTPSHQVTQMGQEVILRCVPISNHLYFYWYRQILGQKVEFLVSFYNNEISEKSEIFDDQFSVERPDGSNFTLKIRSTKLEDSAMYFCASWGPPLYGYTFGSGTRLTVV.

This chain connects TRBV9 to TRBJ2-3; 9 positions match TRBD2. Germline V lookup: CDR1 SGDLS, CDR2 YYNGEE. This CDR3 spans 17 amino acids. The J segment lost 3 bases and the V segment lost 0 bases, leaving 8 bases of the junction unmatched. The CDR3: CASSVDQASGETDTQYF. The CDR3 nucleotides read TGTGCCAGCAGCGTAGATCAGGCTAGCGGGGAGACAGATACGCAGTATTTT.

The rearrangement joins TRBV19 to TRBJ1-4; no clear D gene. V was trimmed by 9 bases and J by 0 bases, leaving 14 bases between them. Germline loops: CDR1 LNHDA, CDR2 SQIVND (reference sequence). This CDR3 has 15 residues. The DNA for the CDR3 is TGTGCCAGCTCCACAGACCTTGCAACTAATGAAAAACTGTTTTTT. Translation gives CASSTDLATNEKLFF.